The 23 T cell receptor beta chains below come from one sample, sequenced in a study of T cells in Graves' hyperthyroidism and ophthalmopathy. The CDR3 regions of TCR beta were amplified from RNA transcripts. Primed by the HTBI set, a first-round RT-PCR was run on the TCR CDR3. MiXCR, applied by TCRdb to the multiplex PCR reads, yields one record per CDR3 protein. This sample has 500,000 to 800,000 distinct CDR3 sequences; nearly 45% occur once, and the top ten carry approximately 6.8%. What was sequenced was peripheral blood or thyroid tissue (not recorded which). These receptor sequences come from an adult man with Graves' disease, either hyperthyroidism or ophthalmopathy (not recorded which).

This chain links TRBV7-8 with TRBJ1-6; TRBD1 aligns across 8 bases. V shed 3 bases and J 8 bases; nucleotides not matched to a gene: 6. CDR3 length: 15 amino acids. CDR1 SGHVS and CDR2 FQNEAQ come from the germline V gene. The CDR3 nucleotides read TGTGCCAGCAGCTTCGGACAGGGAGTACATTCACCCCTCCACTTT. Translated: CASSFGQGVHSPLHF.

The gene calls are TRBV5-4 and TRBJ2-7; TRBD2 agrees at 10 bases. The J segment lost 1 base and the V segment lost 3 bases, leaving 7 bases of the junction unmatched. Germline CDR1 is SGHNT and CDR2 is YYREEE (reference sequence). CDR3 length: 16 residues. CDR3 coding DNA: TGTGCCAGCAGCTCTACCCTAGCGGGAGTTTCCTACGAGCAGTACTTC. Translated: CASSSTLAGVSYEQYF.

This clonotype appeared many times. The rearrangement links TRBV15 to TRBJ2-7; D remains unclear. CDR3 length: 15 residues. The V end lost 0 bases, the J end lost 3 bases, and 12 bases lay between the germline ends. From germline, CDR1 is LNHNV and CDR2 YYDKDF (reference sequence). In DNA, the CDR3 is TGTGCCACCAGCAGAGACACAGTGGGTTTCTACGAGCAGTACTTC. This sequence encodes CATSRDTVGFYEQYF.

The chain uses TRBV5-6 and TRBJ1-5; D call uncertain. Between the trimmed V and J ends, which lost 0 bases and 3 bases, there was a span of 7 bases. CDR1 and CDR2 from the germline V gene are SGHDT and YYEEEE. This CDR3 contains 14 residues. CDR3 in DNA: TGTGCCAGCAGCTTGGCCAGGTACAATCAGCCCCAGCATTTT. Translation: CASSLARYNQPQHF.

The V gene is TRBV20-1, the J gene TRBJ1-1; D is uncertain. The CDR3 runs 12 residues. Germline loops: CDR1 DFQATT, CDR2 SNEGSKA (reference sequence). Trimming removed 4 bases at V and 5 bases at J, with 11 bases between. The CDR3 loop reads CSAIVQSTEAFF. The CDR3 DNA reads TGCAGTGCTATAGTACAGTCGACTGAAGCTTTCTTT.

Many counts were recorded for this clonotype. The J gene is TRBJ2-7, the V gene TRBV9; tentatively, D is TRBD2 (5 bases). V shed 2 bases and J shed 1 base, with 16 bases lying between them. This CDR3 has 16 residues. Germline CDR1 and CDR2: SGDLS and YYNGEE. As DNA, the CDR3 is TGTGCCAGCAGCGTTGGACCGGCGGGCGAGTCCTACGAGCAGTACTTC. This encodes CASSVGPAGESYEQYF.

The chain uses TRBV10-3 and TRBJ1-2; D gene ambiguous. This CDR3 is 14 amino acids long. Trimming pared 2 bases from V and 5 bases from J, leaving 12 bases between. Germline lookup yields CDR1 ENHRY and CDR2 SYGVKD. CDR3 DNA: TGTGCCATCAGTGAGGCGAGTATTACTTATGGCTACACCTTC. Residues: CAISEASITYGYTF.

The chain employs TRBV2 and TRBJ1-4; weak D call: TRBD1 (6 bases). V gave up 5 bases and J gave up 0 bases, with 13 bases separating them. The CDR3 extends over 16 amino acids. Germline V gene sequence: CDR1 SNHLY, CDR2 FYNNEI. The CDR3 spells CASSSTGWSTNEKLFF. In nucleotides, the CDR3 is TGTGCCAGCAGTTCCACAGGGTGGTCAACTAATGAAAAACTGTTTTTT.

This chain links TRBV20-1 with TRBJ1-1; 8 bases map to TRBD1. The CDR3 runs to 13 residues. The trim removed 4 bases at V and 1 base at J, leaving 2 bases unmatched. Germline values: CDR1 DFQATT, CDR2 SNEGSKA (reference sequence). CDR3 sequence reads: CSATGTGNTEAFF. The CDR3 coding sequence is TGCAGTGCTACCGGGACAGGGAACACTGAAGCTTTCTTT.

This clonotype was seen only a few times. J is TRBJ1-1 and V is TRBV12-3 or TRBV12-4, with D perhaps TRBD1 (5 bases). CDR3 length: 13 residues. Trimming stripped 1 base from V and 12 bases from J, with 15 bases between. The CDR3 is CASSLGGMVGTFF. DNA of the CDR3: TGTGCCAGCAGTTTAGGGGGCATGGTTGGAACTTTCTTT.

As concerns this clonotype: This may be a read error, as it is one base from a much larger clone. J is TRBJ2-7 and V is TRBV29-1, with TRBD1 identical over 9 bases. The CDR3 totals 14 residues. Per germline, CDR1 SQVTM and CDR2 ANQGSEA. The CDR3 loop is CNVSPGTGNDEQYF. The CDR3 coding sequence is TGCAACGTTTCTCCCGGGACAGGGAACGACGAGCAGTACTTC.

The chain recombines TRBV9 with TRBJ1-2, with D possibly being TRBD1 (5 bases). Trimming pared 2 bases from V and 7 bases from J, leaving 12 bases between. This CDR3 is 13 amino acids long. Germline assignment: CDR1 SGDLS and CDR2 YYNGEE. The CDR3 DNA sequence: TGTGCCAGCAGCGTTGGGGCCGTGGGTGGCTACACCTTC. This translates into CASSVGAVGGYTF.

The table lists this clonotype with many counts. The chain joins TRBV2 to TRBJ2-7; D is unclear. Trimming removed 4 bases from V and 3 bases from J, with 4 bases in between. The CDR3 spans 11 residues. CDR1 is SNHLY and CDR2 is FYNNEI in the germline V gene. This chain's CDR3 is CASSAFYEQYF. DNA for the CDR3: TGTGCCAGCAGTGCCTTCTACGAGCAGTACTTC.

The chain combines TRBV12-3 or TRBV12-4 with TRBJ1-1, with D uncertain. V lost 1 base, J lost 4 bases, and 10 bases lay in between. The CDR3 length is 14 residues. The CDR3 coding sequence is TGTGCCAGCAGTTTAGGACCGGAGGGCACTGAAGCTTTCTTT. Its translation is CASSLGPEGTEAFF.

There are many counts of this clonotype. The chain employs TRBV29-1 and TRBJ1-1; TRBD1 agrees at 11 bases. Germline trimming cut 6 bases from V and 3 bases from J; bases unmatched to any gene: 6. Germline V gives CDR1 SQVTM, CDR2 ANQGSEA. CDR3 length equals 14 residues. The CDR3 protein is CSVGTGGSHTEAFF. The DNA of the CDR3 is TGCAGCGTGGGGACAGGGGGATCACACACTGAAGCTTTCTTT.

This clonotype was counted a few times. V and J are TRBV12-3 or TRBV12-4 and TRBJ2-7, with D tentatively TRBD1 (5 bases). CDR3 length equals 14 residues. V shed 6 bases and J shed 3 bases, with 15 bases lying between them. DNA of the CDR3: TGTGCCAGCAGCCTCTTCCCAGGGCGCTACGAGCAGTACTTC. As protein: CASSLFPGRYEQYF.

This clonotype was observed a handful of times. The rearrangement links TRBV20-1 to TRBJ2-2, with D possibly called TRBD1 or TRBD2 (5 bases each). The germline V gene has CDR1 DFQATT and CDR2 SNEGSKA (reference sequence). V shed 6 bases and J shed 0 bases, with 11 bases lying between them. CDR3 length: 14 amino acids. For the CDR3, the DNA is TGCAGTGCAGCCGGGACCGCGAACACCGGGGAGCTGTTTTTT. The encoded protein is CSAAGTANTGELFF.

This clonotype was seen many times. The V call is TRBV7-9, the J call TRBJ2-5; D is unclear. Trimming took 2 bases from V and 1 from J, leaving 11 bases between them. Germline CDR1 reads SEHNR; CDR2 reads FQNEAQ (reference sequence). CDR3 size: 15 residues. Here the CDR3 reads CASSLFPDGQETQYF. CDR3 coding DNA: TGTGCCAGCAGCTTATTCCCGGACGGCCAAGAGACCCAGTACTTC.

V is TRBV20-1 and J is TRBJ1-5; D might be TRBD1 (5 bases). CDR3 size: 16 residues. Trimming left V 3 bases short and J 6 bases short, with 21 bases between. Germline V gene sequence: CDR1 DFQATT, CDR2 SNEGSKA (reference sequence). CDR3 DNA: TGCAGTGCTAGTATGAGGGGTGGGCAGGGTGGTCAGCCCCAGCATTTT. Translation gives CSASMRGGQGGQPQHF.

The table lists this clonotype with a count of one. The chain carries TRBV10-3 and TRBJ1-2; 12 bases are a match to TRBD1. This CDR3 has 12 residues. Germline-derived CDR1 and CDR2 are ENHRY and SYGVKD. V was clipped by 10 bases and J by 10 bases; unmatched bases: 7. CDR3 bases: TGTGCCACCCCGGGACAGGGGGCTGACTACACCTTC. Amino acids: CATPGQGADYTF.

The chain joins TRBV11-1 to TRBJ1-2; maybe TRBD1 (5 bases). Between the trimmed V and J ends, which lost 5 bases and 2 bases, there was a span of 18 bases. The CDR3 covers 16 residues. The germline gives CDR1 SGHAT, CDR2 FQDESV (reference sequence). The CDR3 sequence is CASSLTGNRRNYGYTF. CDR3 sequence (DNA): TGTGCCAGCAGCCTGACTGGTAACAGGAGGAACTATGGCTACACCTTC.

Points on this clonotype: Since a much larger clone is just one base distant, this may be a read error. The chain carries TRBV2 and TRBJ1-5; no clear D gene. CDR1 SNHLY and CDR2 FYNNEI come from the germline V gene. The V end lost 5 bases, the J end lost 5 bases, and 13 bases lay between the germline ends. The CDR3 length is 14 residues. This chain's CDR3 is CASSLAHGDQPQHF. In DNA, the CDR3 is TGTGCCAGCAGTCTCGCACACGGCGATCAGCCCCAGCATTTT.

This chain joins TRBV7-2 and TRBJ1-5; D unresolved. Germline V gene sequence: CDR1 SGHTA, CDR2 FQGNSA. V dropped 5 bases and J dropped 0 bases, with 8 bases sitting between them. The CDR3 covers 14 residues. The CDR3 here is CASSQHYSNQPQHF. CDR3 sequence (DNA): TGTGCCAGCAGCCAACATTATAGCAATCAGCCCCAGCATTTT.